This T cell receptor (beta chain) was profiled in a study of T cell responses to AZD1222 COVID-19 vaccine. Overall study results and limits: Epitopes outside B.1.351 and B.1.1.7 mutated regions reportedly drew nearly half of spike TCRs. White British donors predominated, females outnumbered males, and clonal diversity was possibly underestimated. Samples come after the peak T cell response, not at day 14.

As to this clone: Its target is not known.

From germline, CDR1 is SGHRS and CDR2 YFSETQ. The CDR3 runs 15 residues. V was shortened by 0 bases and J by 0 bases, with 9 bases between the two germline ends. TCRdb's copy holds only in-frame clones and misses some; the assay was immunoSEQ multiplex PCR. The sample lists roughly 140,000 clones, about nine tenths occurring once. The sequencing here drew on peripheral blood, taken on day 0 of AZD1222 vaccination. The TCR was taken from an adult in good health. The V and J genes are TRBV5-1 and TRBJ1-2; a possible D gene is TRBD1 (6 bases). CDR3 bases: TGCGCCAGCAGCTTGGGACAGGTAGCTAACTATGGCTACACCTTC. Its protein is CASSLGQVANYGYTF.